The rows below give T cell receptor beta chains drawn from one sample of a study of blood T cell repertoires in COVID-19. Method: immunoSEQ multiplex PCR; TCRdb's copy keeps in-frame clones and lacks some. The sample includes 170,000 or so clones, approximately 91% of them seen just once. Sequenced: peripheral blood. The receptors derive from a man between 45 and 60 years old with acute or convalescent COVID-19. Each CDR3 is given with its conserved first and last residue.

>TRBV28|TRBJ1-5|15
CASSLTDSLYQPQHF
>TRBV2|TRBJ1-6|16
CASRAMIRDRASPLHF
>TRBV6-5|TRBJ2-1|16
CASSFDLAGAYNEQFF
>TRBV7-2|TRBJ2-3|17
CASSLVSAGDFVDTQYF
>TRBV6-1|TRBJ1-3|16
CASSESGGTSGNTIYF
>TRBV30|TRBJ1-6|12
CAWSGYRSPLHF
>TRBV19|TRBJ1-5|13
CASSGTGGQPQHF
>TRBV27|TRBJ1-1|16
CASSDGTEPLNTEAFF
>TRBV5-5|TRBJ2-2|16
CASSLVGGANTGELFF
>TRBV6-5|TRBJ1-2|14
CASTLGQAFHGYTF
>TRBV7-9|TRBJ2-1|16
CASSLYTGDLHNEQFF
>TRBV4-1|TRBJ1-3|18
CASSQTTRDRGSGNTIYF
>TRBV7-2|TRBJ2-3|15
CASSQAAFGIDTQYF
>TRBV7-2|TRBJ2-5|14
CASSLGGEVETQYF
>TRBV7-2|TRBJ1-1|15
CASSTRMTGFAEAFF
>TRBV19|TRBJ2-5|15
CASSYRTGGWETQYF
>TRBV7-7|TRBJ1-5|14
CASSLENRLWPQHF
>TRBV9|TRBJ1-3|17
CASSVGAGQGSGNTIYF
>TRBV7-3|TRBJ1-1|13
CASSSRQGTEAFF
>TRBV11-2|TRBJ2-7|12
CASSLDSYEQYF
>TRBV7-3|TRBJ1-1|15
CASSLLGALNTEAFF
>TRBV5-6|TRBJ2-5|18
CASSLPQYTGQGGETQYF
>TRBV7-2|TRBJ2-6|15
CASSSTASGANVLTF
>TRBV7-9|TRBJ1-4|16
CASSQPDSPTNEKLFF
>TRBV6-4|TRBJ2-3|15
CASSSNGGVGDTQYF
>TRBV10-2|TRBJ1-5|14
CASSVQGPGQPQHF
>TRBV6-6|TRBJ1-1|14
CASKFEQGHVEAFF
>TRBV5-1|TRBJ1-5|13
CASSLARDQPQHF
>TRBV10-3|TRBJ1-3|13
CAVLEGPGNTIYF
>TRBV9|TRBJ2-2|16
CASSAGLADLEGELFF
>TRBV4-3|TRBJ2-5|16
CASSQATGAGQETQYF
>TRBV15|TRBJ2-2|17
CATSRDIGTSNTGELFF
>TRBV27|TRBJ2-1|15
CASSLTAFSYNEQFF
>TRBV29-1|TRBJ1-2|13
CSARVGANYGYTF
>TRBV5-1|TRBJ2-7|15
CASRNGGLGGNEQYF
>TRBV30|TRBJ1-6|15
CAWSVWTGGNSPLHF
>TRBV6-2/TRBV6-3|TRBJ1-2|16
CASSYPSGAPLYGYTF
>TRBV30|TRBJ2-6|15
CASGQGNSGANVLTF
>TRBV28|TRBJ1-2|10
CASGSYGYTF
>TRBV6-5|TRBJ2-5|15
CASNPGQGRRETQYF
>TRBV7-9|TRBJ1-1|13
CASSLLGNTEAFF
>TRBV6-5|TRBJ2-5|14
CASSPTGGRETQYF
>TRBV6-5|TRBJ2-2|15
CATKRETMNTGELFF
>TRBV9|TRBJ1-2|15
CASSGRDSGNYGYTF
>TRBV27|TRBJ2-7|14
CASSPTSGPYEQYF
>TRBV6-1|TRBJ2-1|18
CASSEALLAGGPNNEQFF
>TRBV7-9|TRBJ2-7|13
CASSRIEGYEQYF
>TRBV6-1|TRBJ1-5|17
CASSEFGRGSSNQPQHF
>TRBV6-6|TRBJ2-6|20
CASSLLAGGLRAAGANVLTF
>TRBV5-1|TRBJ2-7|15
CASSYGLAGTYEQYF
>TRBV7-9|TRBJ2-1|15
CASSLGSGSYNEQFF
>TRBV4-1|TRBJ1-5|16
CASSQDHGQRNQPQHF
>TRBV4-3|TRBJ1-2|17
CASSQDRGQGPLYGYTF
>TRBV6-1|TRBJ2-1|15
CASSEGLAGQNEQFF